The clone carrying this T cell receptor (beta chain) was seen many times. Its antigen is unknown. The data are from a study of CD8 T cells in ankylosing spondylitis. General study points: Significantly higher representation of disease-linked clones was reported for matched ankylosing spondylitis synovial fluid.

One entry per CDR3 protein, called by TCRdb with MiXCR from the 5' RACE reads. The repertoire holds some 200,000 distinct CDR3 sequences, with 10% to 15% as singletons. The CDR3 extends over 14 amino acids. Germline V gives CDR1 MNHNS, CDR2 SASEGT. V dropped 5 bases and J dropped 7; count of bases not matched to a gene: 5. The V gene is TRBV6-1, the J gene TRBJ1-6; 7 bases agree with TRBD1. The TCR originated in a male donor with ankylosing spondylitis or in good health (not recorded which). Sequencing was done on a sample of blood, either unsorted or a sorted T cell fraction (not recorded which). CDR3 DNA sequence: TGTGCCAGCAGTCCAGGGGGGGGGAATTCACCCCTCCACTTT. Translating gives CASSPGGGNSPLHF.